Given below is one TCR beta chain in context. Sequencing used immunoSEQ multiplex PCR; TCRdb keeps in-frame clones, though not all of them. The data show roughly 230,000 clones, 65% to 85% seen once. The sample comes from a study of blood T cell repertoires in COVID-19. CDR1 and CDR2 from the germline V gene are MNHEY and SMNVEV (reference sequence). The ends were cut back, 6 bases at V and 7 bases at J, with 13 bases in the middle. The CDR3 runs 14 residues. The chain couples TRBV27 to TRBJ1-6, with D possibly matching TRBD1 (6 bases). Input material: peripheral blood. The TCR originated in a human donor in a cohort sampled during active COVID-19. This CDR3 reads CASRTGSGNSPLHF. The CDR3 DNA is TGTGCCAGCAGGACAGGATCGGGGAATTCACCCCTCCACTTT.